This is a list of T cell receptor beta chains from one sample in a study of T cells in localized non-small cell lung cancer. The assay was immunoSEQ multiplex PCR, and TCRdb's table has in-frame clones only and misses some. The data hold fewer than 10,000 clones, with under 50% observed a single time. The specimen comprised lymph node tissue, sampled before any cancer treatment. All receptors derive from a woman aged 40-69 years with stage I lung adenocarcinoma. CDR3s include the opening cysteine and the closing phenylalanine or tryptophan. The D gene is left open where the match is weak. Size is stated for part of the rows, as once, few or many counts, or as a class when the clone is expanded.

clone_size: few; d_call: TRBD1; j_call: TRBJ2-3; v_call: TRBV11-3; cdr3_nt: TGTGCCAGCAGCATTATGGGGGCACAGGGGCATACGCAGTATTTT; cdr3_aa: CASSIMGAQGHTQYF
clone_size: many; d_call: .; j_call: TRBJ1-2; v_call: TRBV7-7; cdr3_nt: TGTGCCAGCAGCTTGGCCGGACAGCCGTTAGGCTACACCTTC; cdr3_aa: CASSLAGQPLGYTF
clone_size: .; d_call: .; j_call: TRBJ1-1; v_call: TRBV9; cdr3_nt: TGTGCCAGCAGCCCCTCCGGAGGGGTAGGGACTGAAGCTTTCTTT; cdr3_aa: CASSPSGGVGTEAFF
clone_size: few; d_call: .; j_call: TRBJ1-6; v_call: TRBV6-8; cdr3_nt: TGTGCCAGCAGGAGGGGTCAGAGGAGTTCACCCCTCCACTTT; cdr3_aa: CASRRGQRSSPLHF
clone_size: .; d_call: .; j_call: TRBJ1-2; v_call: TRBV19; cdr3_nt: TGTGCCACCGACGGCAGGGCCTATGGCTACACCTTC; cdr3_aa: CATDGRAYGYTF
clone_size: .; d_call: .; j_call: TRBJ1-4; v_call: TRBV11-3; cdr3_nt: TGTGCCAGCAGCTTAGGGAGTGGAACAGGGAAGGGAAAACTGTTTTTT; cdr3_aa: CASSLGSGTGKGKLFF
clone_size: few; d_call: TRBD2; j_call: TRBJ2-7; v_call: TRBV9; cdr3_nt: TGTGCCAGCAGTTGGGAGGGATTCTACGAGCAGTACTTC; cdr3_aa: CASSWEGFYEQYF
clone_size: .; d_call: .; j_call: TRBJ2-1; v_call: TRBV10-1; cdr3_nt: TGCGCCAGCAGTGAGGGCGGGCACGATGAGCAGTTCTTC; cdr3_aa: CASSEGGHDEQFF
clone_size: .; d_call: TRBD1; j_call: TRBJ2-7; v_call: TRBV5-1; cdr3_nt: TGCGCCAGCAGCTGGGGACAGGGCTCCTACGAGCAGTACTTC; cdr3_aa: CASSWGQGSYEQYF
clone_size: .; d_call: .; j_call: TRBJ2-5; v_call: TRBV18; cdr3_nt: TGTGCCAGCTCACCAGTGACAGCCTCCCAAGAGACCCAGTACTTC; cdr3_aa: CASSPVTASQETQYF
clone_size: few; d_call: .; j_call: TRBJ2-3; v_call: TRBV25-1; cdr3_nt: TGTGCCAGCTCAACCAGGGCCGGGGGCACAGATACGCAGTATTTT; cdr3_aa: CASSTRAGGTDTQYF
clone_size: few; d_call: .; j_call: TRBJ1-4; v_call: TRBV7-6; cdr3_nt: TGTGCCAGCAGCTCATTTGGGTTATCAACTAATGAAAAACTGTTTTTT; cdr3_aa: CASSSFGLSTNEKLFF
clone_size: once; d_call: .; j_call: TRBJ1-1; v_call: TRBV5-1; cdr3_nt: TGCGCCAGTCGATCAGGGGTCGCCCGGAACACTGAAGCTTTCTTT; cdr3_aa: CASRSGVARNTEAFF
clone_size: .; d_call: .; j_call: TRBJ2-5; v_call: TRBV4-1; cdr3_nt: TGCGCCAGCAGCCCCCGAGAGGTACAGCAAGAGACCCAGTACTTC; cdr3_aa: CASSPREVQQETQYF
clone_size: .; d_call: .; j_call: TRBJ2-7; v_call: TRBV29-1; cdr3_nt: TGCAGCGCCCTAGACAGATACTTCCCCTACGAGCAGTACTTC; cdr3_aa: CSALDRYFPYEQYF
clone_size: .; d_call: .; j_call: TRBJ1-6; v_call: TRBV6-8; cdr3_nt: TGTGCCAGCAGTTACGGGGGTCAGAATTCACCCCTCCACTTT; cdr3_aa: CASSYGGQNSPLHF
clone_size: few; d_call: TRBD1; j_call: TRBJ1-4; v_call: TRBV11-3; cdr3_nt: TGTGCCAGCAGCCCCAGGACAGGGCGGGGGAAACTGTTTTTT; cdr3_aa: CASSPRTGRGKLFF
clone_size: .; d_call: .; j_call: TRBJ2-5; v_call: TRBV30; cdr3_nt: TGTGCCTGGAGTGTAAGAGAGACCCAGTACTTC; cdr3_aa: CAWSVRETQYF
clone_size: .; d_call: .; j_call: TRBJ1-1; v_call: TRBV15; cdr3_nt: TGTACCACCAGCCGGGGCTCCAGGACACCGAACACTGAAGCTTTCTTT; cdr3_aa: CTTSRGSRTPNTEAFF
clone_size: .; d_call: .; j_call: TRBJ2-1; v_call: TRBV15; cdr3_nt: TGTGCCACCAGCAGAGCCTCCAGGGTCCCCAACAATGAGCAGTTCTTC; cdr3_aa: CATSRASRVPNNEQFF
clone_size: .; d_call: TRBD1; j_call: TRBJ1-4; v_call: TRBV6-8; cdr3_nt: TGTGCCAGCAGACGATGCCCGGGGGACAGGGGGCCCCGTAATCTCGAAAAACTGTTTTTT; cdr3_aa: CASRRCPGDRGPRNLEKLFF
clone_size: few; d_call: .; j_call: TRBJ2-3; v_call: TRBV7-5; cdr3_nt: TGTGCCAGCAGCTTAAGGGCGCCCTCTGGCGGGGTCACAGATACGCAGTATTTT; cdr3_aa: CASSLRAPSGGVTDTQYF
clone_size: .; d_call: .; j_call: TRBJ1-1; v_call: TRBV29-1; cdr3_nt: TGCAGCGTTGAATGGGGGAGTACTGAAGCTTTCTTT; cdr3_aa: CSVEWGSTEAFF
clone_size: few; d_call: .; j_call: TRBJ1-2; v_call: TRBV9; cdr3_nt: TGTGCCAGCAGTGTAAGGGAATATGGCTACACCTTC; cdr3_aa: CASSVREYGYTF
clone_size: few; d_call: TRBD2; j_call: TRBJ2-5; v_call: TRBV4-1; cdr3_nt: TGCGCCAGCAGCCAACCCGCCGCGGGGGGGCCCCAAGAGACCCAGTACTTC; cdr3_aa: CASSQPAAGGPQETQYF
clone_size: .; d_call: TRBD1; j_call: TRBJ1-5; v_call: TRBV28; cdr3_nt: TGTGCCAGCAATGCGGAGGGGGCGGGCAATCAGCCCCAGCATTTT; cdr3_aa: CASNAEGAGNQPQHF
clone_size: .; d_call: .; j_call: TRBJ1-4; v_call: TRBV19; cdr3_nt: TGTGCCAGTAGGGGTAACACCGCCGCGGGGGAAAAACTGTTTTTT; cdr3_aa: CASRGNTAAGEKLFF
clone_size: few; d_call: TRBD1; j_call: TRBJ1-5; v_call: TRBV23-1; cdr3_nt: TGCGCCAGCAGTCACCCCGGACAGGTTGGGGGTCAGCCCCAGCATTTT; cdr3_aa: CASSHPGQVGGQPQHF
clone_size: .; d_call: .; j_call: TRBJ1-1; v_call: TRBV30; cdr3_nt: TGTGCCTGGAAACGGACGGCGAACACTGAAGCTTTCTTT; cdr3_aa: CAWKRTANTEAFF
clone_size: .; d_call: .; j_call: TRBJ1-4; v_call: TRBV6-8; cdr3_nt: TGTGCCAGCGCGACAGATCTGTGGGAAAAACTGTTTTTT; cdr3_aa: CASATDLWEKLFF
clone_size: few; d_call: .; j_call: TRBJ2-2; v_call: TRBV12-5; cdr3_nt: TGTGCTAGTGGTTTGGTCGAGGGGATGAACACCGGGGAGCTGTTTTTT; cdr3_aa: CASGLVEGMNTGELFF
clone_size: .; d_call: .; j_call: TRBJ1-4; v_call: TRBV19; cdr3_nt: TGTGCCAGTAGTATGGGTGCAGGGAGGGATGAAAAACTGTTTTTT; cdr3_aa: CASSMGAGRDEKLFF
clone_size: .; d_call: .; j_call: TRBJ2-3; v_call: TRBV7-6; cdr3_nt: TGTGCCAGCAGCGAGGGACTTAGCACAGATACGCAGTATTTT; cdr3_aa: CASSEGLSTDTQYF